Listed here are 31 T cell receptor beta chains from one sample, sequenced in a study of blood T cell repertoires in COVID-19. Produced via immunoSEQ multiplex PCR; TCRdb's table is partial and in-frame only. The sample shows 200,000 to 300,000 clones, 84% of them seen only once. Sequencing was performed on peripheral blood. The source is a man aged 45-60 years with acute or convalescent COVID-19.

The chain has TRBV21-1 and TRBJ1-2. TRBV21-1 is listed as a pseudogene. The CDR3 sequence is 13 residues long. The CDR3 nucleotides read TGTGCCAGCAGCACGGCGGTAAGCTATGGCTACACCTTC. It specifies CASSTAVSYGYTF.

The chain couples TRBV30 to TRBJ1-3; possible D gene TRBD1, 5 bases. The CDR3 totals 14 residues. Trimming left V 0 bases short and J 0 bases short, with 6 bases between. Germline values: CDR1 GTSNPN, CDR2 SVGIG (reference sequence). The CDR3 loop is CAWSVGVSGNTIYF. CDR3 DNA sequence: TGTGCCTGGAGTGTAGGGGTCTCTGGAAACACCATATATTTT.

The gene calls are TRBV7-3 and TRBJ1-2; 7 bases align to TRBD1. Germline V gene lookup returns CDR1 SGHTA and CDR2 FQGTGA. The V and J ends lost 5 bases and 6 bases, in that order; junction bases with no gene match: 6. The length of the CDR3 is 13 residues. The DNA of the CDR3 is TGTGCCAGCAGCGAACAGGGGATCGATGGCTACACCTTC. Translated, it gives CASSEQGIDGYTF.

The CDR3 DNA is TGTGCCAGCAGGGGGGACTTTCGGAACACTGAAGCTTTCTTT. This gives the protein CASRGDFRNTEAFF. The V gene is TRBV6-5, the J gene TRBJ1-1, with D perhaps TRBD1 (5 bases). V was shortened by 6 bases and J by 1 base, with 12 bases between the two germline ends. The CDR3 totals 14 residues. Germline V gene sequence: CDR1 MNHEY, CDR2 SVGAGI.

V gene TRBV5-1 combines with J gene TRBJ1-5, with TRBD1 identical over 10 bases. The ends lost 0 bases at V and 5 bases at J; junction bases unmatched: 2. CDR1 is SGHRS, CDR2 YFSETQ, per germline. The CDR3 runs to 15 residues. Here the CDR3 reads CASSLEGQGHQPQHF. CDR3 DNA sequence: TGCGCCAGCAGCTTGGAGGGACAGGGGCATCAGCCCCAGCATTTT.

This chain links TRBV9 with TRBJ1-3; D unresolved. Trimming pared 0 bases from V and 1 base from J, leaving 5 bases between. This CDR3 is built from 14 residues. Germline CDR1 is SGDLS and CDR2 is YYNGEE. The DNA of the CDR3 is TGTGCCAGCAGCGTAGGTATTTCTGGAAACACCATATATTTT. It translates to CASSVGISGNTIYF. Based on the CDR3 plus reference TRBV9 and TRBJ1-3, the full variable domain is DSGVTQTPKHLITATGQRVTLRCSPRSGDLSVYWYQQSLDQGLQFLIQYYNGEERAKGNILERFSAQQFPDLHSELNLSSLELGDSALYFCASSVGISGNTIYFGEGSWLTVV.

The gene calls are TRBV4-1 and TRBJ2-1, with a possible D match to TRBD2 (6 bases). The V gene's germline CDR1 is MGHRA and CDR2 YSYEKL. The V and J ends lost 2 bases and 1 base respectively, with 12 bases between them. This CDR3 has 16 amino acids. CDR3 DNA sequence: TGCGCCAGCAGCCAAAGGAACGGGGGATCCTACAATGAGCAGTTCTTC. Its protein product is CASSQRNGGSYNEQFF.

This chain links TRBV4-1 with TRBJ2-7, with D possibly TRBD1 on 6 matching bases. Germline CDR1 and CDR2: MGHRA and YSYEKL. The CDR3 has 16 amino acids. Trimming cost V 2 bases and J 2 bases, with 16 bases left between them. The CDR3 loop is CASSQTPDRSTYEQYF. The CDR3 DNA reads TGCGCCAGCAGCCAAACTCCGGACAGAAGCACCTACGAGCAGTACTTC.

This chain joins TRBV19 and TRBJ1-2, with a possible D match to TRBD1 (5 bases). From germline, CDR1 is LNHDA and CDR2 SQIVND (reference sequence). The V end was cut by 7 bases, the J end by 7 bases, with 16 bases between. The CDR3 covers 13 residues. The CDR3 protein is CASTPPGGSGYTF. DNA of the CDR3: TGTGCCAGTACTCCACCCGGGGGGTCTGGCTACACCTTC.

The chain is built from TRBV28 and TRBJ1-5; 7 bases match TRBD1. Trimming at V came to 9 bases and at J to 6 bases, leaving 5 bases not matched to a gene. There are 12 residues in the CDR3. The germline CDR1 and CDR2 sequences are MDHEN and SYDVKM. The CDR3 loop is CASLGGLQPQHF. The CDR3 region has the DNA TGTGCCAGTCTAGGGGGCCTTCAGCCCCAGCATTTT.

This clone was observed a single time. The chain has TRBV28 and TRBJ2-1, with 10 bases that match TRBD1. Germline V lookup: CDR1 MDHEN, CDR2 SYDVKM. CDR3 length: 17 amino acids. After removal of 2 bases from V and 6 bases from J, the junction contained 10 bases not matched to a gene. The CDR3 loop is CASSLLSGQGESNEQFF. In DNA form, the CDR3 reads TGTGCCAGCAGTTTACTTTCCGGACAGGGGGAATCCAATGAGCAGTTCTTC.

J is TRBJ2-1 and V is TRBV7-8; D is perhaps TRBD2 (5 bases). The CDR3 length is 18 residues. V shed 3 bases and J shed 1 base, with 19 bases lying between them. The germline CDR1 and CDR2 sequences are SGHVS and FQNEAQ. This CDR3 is CASSLKSAGLRSYNEQFF. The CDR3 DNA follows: TGTGCCAGCAGCTTGAAGTCTGCCGGACTCCGATCCTACAATGAGCAGTTCTTC. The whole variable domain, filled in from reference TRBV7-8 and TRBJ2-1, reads GAGVSQSPRYKVAKRGQDVALRCDPISGHVSLFWYQQALGQGPEFLTYFQNEAQLDKSGLPSDRFFAERPEGSVSTLKIQRTQQEDSAVYLCASSLKSAGLRSYNEQFFGPGTRLTVL.

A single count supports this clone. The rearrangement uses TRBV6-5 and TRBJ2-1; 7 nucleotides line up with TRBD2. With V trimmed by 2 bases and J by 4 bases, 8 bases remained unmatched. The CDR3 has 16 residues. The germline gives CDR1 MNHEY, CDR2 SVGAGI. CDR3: CASSYEAGELYNEQFF. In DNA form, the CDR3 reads TGTGCCAGCAGTTACGAGGCGGGGGAGCTTTACAATGAGCAGTTCTTC.

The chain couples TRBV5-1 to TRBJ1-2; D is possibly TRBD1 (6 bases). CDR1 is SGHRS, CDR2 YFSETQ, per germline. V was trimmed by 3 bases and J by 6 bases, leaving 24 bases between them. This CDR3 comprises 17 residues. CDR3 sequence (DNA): TGCGCCAGCAGCTCCCGAGAAACCCCGCAGGGGATCAATGGCTACACCTTC. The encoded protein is CASSSRETPQGINGYTF.

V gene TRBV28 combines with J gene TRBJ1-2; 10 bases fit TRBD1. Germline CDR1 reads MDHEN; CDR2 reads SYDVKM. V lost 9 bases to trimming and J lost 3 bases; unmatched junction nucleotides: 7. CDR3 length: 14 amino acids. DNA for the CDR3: TGTGCCAGTAGACAGGGGGCGCGTGACTATGGCTACACCTTC. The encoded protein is CASRQGARDYGYTF.

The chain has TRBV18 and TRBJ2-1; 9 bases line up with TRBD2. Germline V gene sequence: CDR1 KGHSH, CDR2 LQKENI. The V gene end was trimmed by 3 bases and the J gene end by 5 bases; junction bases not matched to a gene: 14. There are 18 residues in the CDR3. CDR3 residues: CASSPNPWFASGNNEQFF. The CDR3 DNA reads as TGTGCCAGCTCACCGAATCCCTGGTTTGCTAGCGGGAACAATGAGCAGTTCTTC.

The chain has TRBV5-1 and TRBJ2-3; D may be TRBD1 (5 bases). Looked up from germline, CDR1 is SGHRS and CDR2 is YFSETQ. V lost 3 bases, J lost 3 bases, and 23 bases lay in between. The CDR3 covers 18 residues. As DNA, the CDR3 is TGCGCCAGCAGCTCGTCGGTCAGGGCTTTTTTTTCTACAGATACGCAGTATTTT. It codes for CASSSSVRAFFSTDTQYF.

This chain's CDR3 is CASSPARDRVVDTQYF. The CDR3 DNA sequence: TGTGCCAGCAGCCCCGCCCGGGACAGGGTAGTAGATACGCAGTATTTT. The chain employs TRBV7-9 and TRBJ2-3; TRBD1 aligns across 9 bases. The CDR3 consists of 16 residues. V was clipped by 5 bases and J by 5 bases; unmatched bases: 11. The germline V gene encodes CDR1 SEHNR and CDR2 FQNEAQ (reference sequence).

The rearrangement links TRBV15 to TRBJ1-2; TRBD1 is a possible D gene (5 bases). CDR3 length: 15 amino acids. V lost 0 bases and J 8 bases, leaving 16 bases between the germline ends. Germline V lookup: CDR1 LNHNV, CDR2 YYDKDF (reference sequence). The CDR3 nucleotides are TGTGCCACCAGCAGAGACAGGGTGGTTTCCCGCGGCTACACCTTC. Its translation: CATSRDRVVSRGYTF.

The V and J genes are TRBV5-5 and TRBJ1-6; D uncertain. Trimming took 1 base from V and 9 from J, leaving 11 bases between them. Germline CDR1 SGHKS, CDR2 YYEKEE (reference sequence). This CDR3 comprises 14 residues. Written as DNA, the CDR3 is TGTGCCAGCAGCTTGTACGGGGAACTTTCACCCCTCCACTTT. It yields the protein CASSLYGELSPLHF.

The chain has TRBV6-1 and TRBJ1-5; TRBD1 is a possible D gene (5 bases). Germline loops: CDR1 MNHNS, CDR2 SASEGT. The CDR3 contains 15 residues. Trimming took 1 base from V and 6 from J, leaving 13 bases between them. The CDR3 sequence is CASSEGLGLGQPQHF. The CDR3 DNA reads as TGTGCCAGCAGTGAAGGATTGGGGCTGGGTCAGCCCCAGCATTTT.

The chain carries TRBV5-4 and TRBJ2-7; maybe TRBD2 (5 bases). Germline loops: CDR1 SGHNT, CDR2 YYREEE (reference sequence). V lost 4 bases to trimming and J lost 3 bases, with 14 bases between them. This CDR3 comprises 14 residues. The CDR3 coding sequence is TGTGCCAGCAGCCAGGTGTCGGGGTTCTACGAGCAGTACTTC. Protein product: CASSQVSGFYEQYF.

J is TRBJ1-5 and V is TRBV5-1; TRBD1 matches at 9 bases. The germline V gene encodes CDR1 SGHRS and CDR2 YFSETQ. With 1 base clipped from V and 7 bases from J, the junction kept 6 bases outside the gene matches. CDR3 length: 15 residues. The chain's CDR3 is CASSLTTGGGQPQHF. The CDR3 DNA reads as TGCGCCAGCAGCTTGACCACAGGGGGCGGGCAGCCCCAGCATTTT.

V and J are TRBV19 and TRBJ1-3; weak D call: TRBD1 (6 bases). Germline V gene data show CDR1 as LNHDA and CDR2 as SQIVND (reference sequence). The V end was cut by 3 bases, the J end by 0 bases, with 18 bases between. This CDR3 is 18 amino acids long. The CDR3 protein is CASSIGAQGYGSGNTIYF. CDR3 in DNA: TGTGCCAGTAGTATCGGGGCACAGGGTTACGGCTCTGGAAACACCATATATTTT.

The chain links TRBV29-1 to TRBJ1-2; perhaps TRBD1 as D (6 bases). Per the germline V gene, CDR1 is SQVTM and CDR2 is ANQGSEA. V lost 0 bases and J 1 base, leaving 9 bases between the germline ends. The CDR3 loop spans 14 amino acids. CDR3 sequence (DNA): TGCAGCGTTGAAGAGGCAGGGGATAACTATGGCTACACCTTC. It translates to CSVEEAGDNYGYTF.

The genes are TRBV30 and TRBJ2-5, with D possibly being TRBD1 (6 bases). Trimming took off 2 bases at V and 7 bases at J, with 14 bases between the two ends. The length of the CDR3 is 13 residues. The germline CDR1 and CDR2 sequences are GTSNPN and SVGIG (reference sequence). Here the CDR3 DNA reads TGTGCCTGGAGTACGGCAGGGGTGGGGACCCAGTACTTC. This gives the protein CAWSTAGVGTQYF.

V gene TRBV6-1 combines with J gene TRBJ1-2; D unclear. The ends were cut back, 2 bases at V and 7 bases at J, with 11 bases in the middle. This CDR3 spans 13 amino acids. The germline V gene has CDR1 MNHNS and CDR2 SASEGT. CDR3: CASSESWSGGYTF. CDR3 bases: TGTGCCAGCAGTGAATCCTGGTCCGGTGGCTACACCTTC.

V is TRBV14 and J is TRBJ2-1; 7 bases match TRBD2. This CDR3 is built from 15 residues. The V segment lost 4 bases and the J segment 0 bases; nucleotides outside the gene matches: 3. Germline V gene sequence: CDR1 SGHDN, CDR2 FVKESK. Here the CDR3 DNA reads TGTGCCAGCAGCCGCACGGGGGGCTCCTACAATGAGCAGTTCTTC. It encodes CASSRTGGSYNEQFF.

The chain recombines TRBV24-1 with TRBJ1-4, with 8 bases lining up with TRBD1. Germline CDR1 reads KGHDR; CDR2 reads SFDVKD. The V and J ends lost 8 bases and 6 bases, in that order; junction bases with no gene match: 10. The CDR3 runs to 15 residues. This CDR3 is CATTRQGARDEKLFF. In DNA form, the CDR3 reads TGTGCCACCACAAGGCAGGGGGCGCGTGATGAAAAACTGTTTTTT.

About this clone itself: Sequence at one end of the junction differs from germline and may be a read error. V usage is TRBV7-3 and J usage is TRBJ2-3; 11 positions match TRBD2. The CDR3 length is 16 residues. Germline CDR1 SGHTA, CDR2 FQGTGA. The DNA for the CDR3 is TGTGCCAGCAGCCCACCGGGACTAGCGGCCACAAATACGCAGTATTTT. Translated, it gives CASSPPGLAATNTQYF.

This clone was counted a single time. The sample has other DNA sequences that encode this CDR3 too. The CDR3 coding sequence is TGTGCCAGCAGTTTCGGGGGTACCGGGGAGCTGTTTTTT. Residues: CASSFGGTGELFF. The V call is TRBV12-3 or TRBV12-4, the J call TRBJ2-2; weak D call: TRBD2 (6 bases). The CDR3 totals 13 residues. Trimming pared 3 bases from V and 5 bases from J, leaving 7 bases between.